The clone carrying this T cell receptor (beta chain) has ten or more counts. Its antigen is not known. From germline, CDR1 is LNHDA and CDR2 SQIVND (reference sequence). The trim removed 3 bases at V and 2 bases at J, leaving 4 bases unmatched. This CDR3 has 15 amino acids. This record comes from a study of T cells in Graves' hyperthyroidism and ophthalmopathy. Stable hyperthyroidism: no ophthalmopathy progression over 18 months of follow-up. With a duration under 2 months, the hyperthyroidism was newly diagnosed in patients aged 18 to 65. Regions amplified from RNA transcripts were the TCR beta CDR3 regions. With the HTBI primer set, the TCR CDR3 went through a first round of RT-PCR. TCRdb recomputed calls from the multiplex PCR reads with MiXCR, one row per CDR3 protein. This sample has 530,000 or so distinct CDR3 sequences, with just over 45% found just once. Broader study findings: Using 13 V-J features, a model discriminated ophthalmopathy from stable hyperthyroidism. Progression to ophthalmopathy was predicted a median of 6.5 months early.

Sequencing was done on a sample of peripheral blood or thyroid tissue (not recorded which). This receptor was taken from a woman in her late teens or twenties with Graves' hyperthyroidism. V gene TRBV19 combines with J gene TRBJ1-2; 9 bases map to TRBD1. The CDR3 region has the DNA TGTGCCAGTAGTATGGGACAGGGACAAAACTATGGCTACACCTTC. Protein product: CASSMGQGQNYGYTF.